This TCR beta chain was sequenced during a study of T cells after yellow fever vaccination. As for the study in general: It was SMART-Seq v4 Ultra Low Input that prepared the fractions with low cell numbers. Study findings and constraints: Contamination of FACS-sorted repertoires by abundant clonotypes from the bulk population could occur. Peaking faster, on day 5 versus 15, the secondary response was nonetheless weaker.

This clonotype showed up many times. Antigen: not known. In germline, CDR1 is LGHDT, CDR2 YNNKEL (reference sequence). The CDR3 spans 15 residues. V lost 4 bases to trimming and J lost 7 bases; unmatched junction nucleotides: 5. 5'RACE template switching produced TCR cDNA carrying a universal primer site and UMIs. TCRdb fed the 5' RACE reads into MiXCR, producing one record per CDR3 protein. This sample has a few hundred thousand distinct CDR3 sequences, with roughly 3.7% found just once. The starting material was PBMCs, obtained 15 days after the yellow fever booster vaccination. The V gene is TRBV3-1, the J gene TRBJ2-1; TRBD2 matches at 12 bases. This receptor was obtained from a man aged 18-30 years who received the YFV17D yellow fever vaccine. CDR3 DNA: TGTGCCAGCAGCCCGACCGGACTAGCGGGGAATGAGCAGTTCTTC. It translates to CASSPTGLAGNEQFF.